Listed below are T cell receptor beta chains from one sample, sequenced in a study of blood T cell repertoires in COVID-19. Assay used: immunoSEQ multiplex PCR; TCRdb lists only in-frame clones, some missing. This table has about 350,000 clones, roughly 87% appearing once. The source material was peripheral blood. The source of these receptors is a young man with COVID-19, enrolled during active disease. CDR3s include the opening cysteine and the closing phenylalanine or tryptophan. D genes are given only for firm matches. Expanded clones are given a class, and other clones once, few, many or no size at all.

>NA|TRBD1|TRBV19|TRBJ2-3
TGTGCCAGTACCTCACCGGGGGACAGGGGAAGGACAGATACGCAGTATTTT
CASTSPGDRGRTDTQYF
>NA|TRBD1|TRBV7-3|TRBJ2-1
TGTGCCAGCAGCTTCAGACAGGGGGCGGTAAATGAGCAGTTCTTC
CASSFRQGAVNEQFF
>NA|TRBD1|TRBV7-8|TRBJ2-3
TGTGCCAGCAGCTTAGCGGGCAGGGGGCTACATACGCAGTATTTT
CASSLAGRGLHTQYF
>NA|NA|TRBV4-3|TRBJ2-7
TGCGCCAGCAGCCAGTTTGGCCACGAGCAGTACTTC
CASSQFGHEQYF
>NA|NA|TRBV11-2|TRBJ1-2
TGTGCCAGCAGCTTAGGGACTGGGAAAAGTAACTATGGCTACACCTTC
CASSLGTGKSNYGYTF
>NA|TRBD1|TRBV15|TRBJ2-6
TGTGCCACCAGCGTACGGACAGGGTCTGGGGCCAACGTCCTGACTTTC
CATSVRTGSGANVLTF
>NA|TRBD1|TRBV7-2|TRBJ2-2
TGTGCCAGCAGCCGTCTACCTCGGACAGGGCAAGCGAACACCGGGGAGCTGTTTTTT
CASSRLPRTGQANTGELFF
>NA|TRBD1|TRBV27|TRBJ2-2
TGTGCCAGCAGTTTTGATCCGGGACAGATATCCGGGGAGCTGTTTTTT
CASSFDPGQISGELFF
>NA|TRBD1|TRBV6-5|TRBJ1-2
TGTGCCAGCAGTTACCCCATGACAGGGGGCTATGGCTACACCTTC
CASSYPMTGGYGYTF
>NA|TRBD2|TRBV10-2|TRBJ2-1
TGCGCCAGCAGTACCTACCTGGGACTAGCGGGAGAGGGTCATGAGCAGTTCTTC
CASSTYLGLAGEGHEQFF
>NA|NA|TRBV28|TRBJ2-7
TGTGCCAGCAGTTACACAGGGGGCGTTTCAGTAGCGGGAGTCTCCTACGAGCAGTACTTC
CASSYTGGVSVAGVSYEQYF
>NA|NA|TRBV11-3|TRBJ2-7
TGTGCCAGCAGCTTAGAGATTTGGCACCACGACTACGAGCAGTACTTC
CASSLEIWHHDYEQYF
>NA|NA|TRBV4-1|TRBJ1-4
TGCGCCAGCAGCCGATCAGGGGTGGACGAAAAACTGTTTTTT
CASSRSGVDEKLFF
>NA|TRBD2|TRBV27|TRBJ2-7
TGTGCCAGCAGTTCAAATCTAGCGGGAGTAATGAACGAGCAGTACTTC
CASSSNLAGVMNEQYF
>NA|TRBD1|TRBV7-3|TRBJ1-3
TGTGCCAGCAGCCAGACAGGGGGAAACACCATATATTTT
CASSQTGGNTIYF
>NA|NA|TRBV4-3|TRBJ1-5
TGCGCCAGCAGCCAAGAGGGGGGGAGCAATCAGCCCCAGCATTTT
CASSQEGGSNQPQHF
>NA|TRBD1|TRBV5-4|TRBJ1-6
TGTGCCAGCAGCTTGGGTGGGACAGGGTTAAATAATTCACCCCTCCACTTT
CASSLGGTGLNNSPLHF
>few|NA|TRBV18|TRBJ1-1
TGTGCCAGCTCATCCCTACTCGAGAACACTGAAGCTTTCTTT
CASSSLLENTEAFF
>NA|NA|TRBV30|TRBJ1-5
TGTGCCTGGAAGGGGCCCAATCAGCCCCAGCATTTT
CAWKGPNQPQHF
>NA|TRBD1|TRBV6-5|TRBJ1-5
TGTGCCAGCGGCCCAGGGGGGTATAGCAATCAGCCCCAGCATTTT
CASGPGGYSNQPQHF
>NA|NA|TRBV29-1|TRBJ1-5
TGCAGCGTTGCTCAGGGAAATAGCAATCAGCCCCAGCATTTT
CSVAQGNSNQPQHF
>NA|TRBD1|TRBV24-1|TRBJ2-7
TGTGCCACCAGTGATAAAAGGGGACAGGGATACGAGCAGTACTTC
CATSDKRGQGYEQYF
>NA|TRBD2|TRBV9|TRBJ2-1
TGTGCCAGCAGCGGACTAGCGGGAGCGCCGAAGAATGAGCAGTTCTTC
CASSGLAGAPKNEQFF
>NA|NA|TRBV19|TRBJ1-6
TGTGCCAGTGGGGAGACAAACTCCTATAATTCACCCCTCCACTTT
CASGETNSYNSPLHF
>NA|NA|TRBV11-1|TRBJ2-5
TGTGCCAGCAGCTCGGGACTCCAAGAGACCCAGTACTTC
CASSSGLQETQYF
>NA|NA|TRBV19|TRBJ1-1
TGTGCCAGTAGTATCGCCCGGACTGAAGCTTTCTTT
CASSIARTEAFF
>few|TRBD1|TRBV12-5|TRBJ2-7
TGTGCTAGTGGCCGGGACAGTTACGAGCAGTACTTC
CASGRDSYEQYF
>once|NA|TRBV7-3|TRBJ2-7
TGTGCCAGCAGCTGGAACCCTAGGGGCGAGCAGTACTTC
CASSWNPRGEQYF
>once|NA|TRBV18|TRBJ1-1
TGTGCCAGCTCAGGGCGGGGGAATGGTGAAGCTTTCTTT
CASSGRGNGEAFF
>NA|TRBD1|TRBV19|TRBJ1-1
TGTGCCAGTACTCAGGGGGGTACTGAAGCTTTCTTT
CASTQGGTEAFF
>NA|NA|TRBV6-1|TRBJ1-4
TGTGCCAGCAGTGATTTCGGGTGGACTCATGAAAAACTGTTTTTT
CASSDFGWTHEKLFF
>once|NA|TRBV28|TRBJ2-3
TGTGCCAGCATTCCATCAGGGGAGCGGGATACGCAGTATTTT
CASIPSGERDTQYF
>NA|NA|TRBV19|TRBJ2-3
TGTGCCAGTAGTATAGCTTTGCTAGGAGGGACCTTGAATACGCAGTATTTT
CASSIALLGGTLNTQYF
>NA|NA|TRBV18|TRBJ1-5
TGTGCCAGCTCACCATTGTATAGCAATCAGCCCCAGCATTTT
CASSPLYSNQPQHF
>few|TRBD1|TRBV3-1/TRBV3-2|TRBJ2-7
TGTGCCAGCAGCCAAGATTCCGGGACAGGCGAGCAGTACTTC
CASSQDSGTGEQYF
>NA|TRBD2|TRBV19|TRBJ2-2
TGTGCCAGTAGCGCCCCTAGACTAGCGGCGAACACCGGGGAGCTGTTTTTT
CASSAPRLAANTGELFF
>NA|TRBD1|TRBV6-5|TRBJ2-3
TGTGCCAGCAGCCGGGACAGCCTCACAGATACGCAGTATTTT
CASSRDSLTDTQYF
>NA|TRBD1|TRBV11-1|TRBJ1-1
TGTGCCAGCAGCCCTAGACAGGGGAGAAAAACTGAAGCTTTCTTT
CASSPRQGRKTEAFF
>NA|NA|TRBV19|TRBJ2-5
TGTGCCAGTAGCCCTCAGGGGAGACAAGAGACCCAGTACTTC
CASSPQGRQETQYF
>NA|TRBD1|TRBV7-2|TRBJ2-7
TGTGCCAGCAGCCCCAAACCAGGACAGGGATCCTACGAGCAGTACTTC
CASSPKPGQGSYEQYF
>NA|TRBD2|TRBV2|TRBJ2-1
TGTGCCAGCAGACCCAGCGGGAGTAGCGATGAGCAGTTCTTC
CASRPSGSSDEQFF
>NA|TRBD2|TRBV10-3|TRBJ2-1
TGTGCCATCAGTGGGGCGACTAGCGGGACGAACTACAATGAGCAGTTCTTC
CAISGATSGTNYNEQFF